This T cell receptor (beta chain) was recorded in a study of blood T cell repertoires in COVID-19. Looking at the study overall: PBMCs, B-cell-depleted T cells, or T cells were the source of the cDNA or gDNA that made up the material.

The study counted Cohort 3 donors as recovered given two negative PCRs, clearance, or symptom resolution. The CDR3 extends over 15 amino acids. The germline V gene has CDR1 SGHRS and CDR2 YFSETQ. The V end lost 0 bases, the J end lost 2 bases, and 12 bases lay between the germline ends. TCRdb's copy holds only in-frame clones and misses some; the assay was immunoSEQ multiplex PCR. The data contain 150,000 to 200,000 clones, more than 75% of them singletons. J is TRBJ2-7 and V is TRBV5-1; D is possibly TRBD2 (5 bases). Sample: PBMCs or T cells enriched from blood (not recorded which). The receptor was derived from a woman younger than 45 who had recovered from COVID-19. The chain's CDR3 is CASSLGAGLPYEQYF. In DNA, the CDR3 is TGCGCCAGCAGCTTGGGGGCGGGCCTACCCTACGAGCAGTACTTC. Variable domain in full (rest from reference TRBV5-1 and TRBJ2-7): KAGVTQTPRYLIKTRGQQVTLSCSPISGHRSVSWYQQTPGQGLQFLFEYFSETQRNKGNFPGRFSGRQFSNSRSEMNVSTLELGDSALYLCASSLGAGLPYEQYFGPGTRLTVT.